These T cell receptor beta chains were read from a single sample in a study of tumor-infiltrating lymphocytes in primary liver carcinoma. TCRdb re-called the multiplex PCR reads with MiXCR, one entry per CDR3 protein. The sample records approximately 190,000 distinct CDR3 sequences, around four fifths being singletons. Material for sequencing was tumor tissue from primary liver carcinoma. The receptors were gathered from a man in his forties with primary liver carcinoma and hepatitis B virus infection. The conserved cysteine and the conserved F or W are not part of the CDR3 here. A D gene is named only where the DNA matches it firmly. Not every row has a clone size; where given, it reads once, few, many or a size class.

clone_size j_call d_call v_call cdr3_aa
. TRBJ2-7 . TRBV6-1 ANSVGTVGSYEQY
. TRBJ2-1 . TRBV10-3 AISEIPEDEQF
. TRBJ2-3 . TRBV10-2 VSRHTDTQY
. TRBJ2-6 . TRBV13 ASSSGSSRAKVLT
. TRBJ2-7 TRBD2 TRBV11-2 ASSLRTSGASCEQY
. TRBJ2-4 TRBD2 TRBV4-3 ASSRRLAGGSPGDNIQC
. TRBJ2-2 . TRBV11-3 TSSPGPAGYTGVLF
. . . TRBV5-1 ASSFNDSPDTQH
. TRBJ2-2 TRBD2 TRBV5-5 ARSGTSVYTGELF
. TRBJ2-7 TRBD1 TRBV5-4 ASSPESTGGEQY
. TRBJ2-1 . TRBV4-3 ASSPQGLGLDEQF
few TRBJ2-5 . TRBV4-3 ASSKDLGETQY
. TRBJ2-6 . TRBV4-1 ASRQETRALTGANVLT
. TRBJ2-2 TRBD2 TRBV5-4 ASRSTSANTGEVF
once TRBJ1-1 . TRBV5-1 ASSLDPGENDEAF
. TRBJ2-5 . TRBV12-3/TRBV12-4 ASTGETQY
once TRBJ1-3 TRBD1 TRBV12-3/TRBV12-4 ATLRGLPGNTIY
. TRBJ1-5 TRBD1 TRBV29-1 SVTTGCKSQPQH
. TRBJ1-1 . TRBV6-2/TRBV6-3 ASSIPSARDTEDL
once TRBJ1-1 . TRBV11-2 ASSLAGGQKNTEDL
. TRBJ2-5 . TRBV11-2 ASSPTGLAPETQY
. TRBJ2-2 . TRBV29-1 SVGRQGGGTGELF
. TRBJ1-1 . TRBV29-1 SVRAGWGMNSEAL
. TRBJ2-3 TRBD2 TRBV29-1 STQRGGTDMQY
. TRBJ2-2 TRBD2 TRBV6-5 ASSYLPSGRPGELF
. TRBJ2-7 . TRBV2 TSCDGGMYEQY
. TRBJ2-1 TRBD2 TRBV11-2 AISLGIGRLVNEQF
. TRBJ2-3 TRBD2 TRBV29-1 SVRGLAGVRADAQY
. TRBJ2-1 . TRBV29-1 SVDFRSSEQF
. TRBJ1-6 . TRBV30 AWCSQGGADPPLH
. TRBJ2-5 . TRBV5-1 ASSPLVVRGETQY
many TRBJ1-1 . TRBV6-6 ASQTTGMKTEAF
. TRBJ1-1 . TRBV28 ASIIGQFRNTEAF
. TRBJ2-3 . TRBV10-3 AVTSGSTHTQY
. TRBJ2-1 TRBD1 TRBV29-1 SSEQGVCEQF
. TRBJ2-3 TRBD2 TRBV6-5 ASRVGGLNTHTQY
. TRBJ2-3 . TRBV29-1 SLENRTDTQY
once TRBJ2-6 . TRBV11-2 TSSMGGDNGISLSGANVLT
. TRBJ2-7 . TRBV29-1 SAGWGKHEQY
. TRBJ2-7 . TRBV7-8 VSSLSYEQY
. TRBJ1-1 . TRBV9 ASSAQGGSEAF
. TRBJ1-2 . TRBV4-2 ASSQDRTGLGYT
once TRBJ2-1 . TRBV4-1 ASSQEAATGYNVQF
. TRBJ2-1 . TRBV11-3 ASSLATGADYKEHF
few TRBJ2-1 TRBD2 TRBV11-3 ASSLCTAGGRSEQF
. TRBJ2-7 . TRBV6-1 ASSVETVGSYEHY
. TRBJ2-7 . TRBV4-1 ASNQETLVDEQY
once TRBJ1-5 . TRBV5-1 ATSFGGEGNHPQH
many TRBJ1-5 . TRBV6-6 ASSPPVGRNQPQH